Listed below are T cell receptor beta chains from one sample, sequenced in a study of blood T cell repertoires in COVID-19. Using immunoSEQ multiplex PCR, the repertoire was profiled, and TCRdb retains in-frame clones only, with some absent. The sample has some 360,000 clones; approximately 89% are singletons. Source material: peripheral blood. These TCRs come from a woman aged 60-75 years with COVID-19, enrolled during active disease. CDR3s include the opening cysteine and the closing phenylalanine or tryptophan. A D gene is named only where the DNA matches it firmly. Clone size is not always given. Where it is, it says once, few, many or a class for expanded clones.

V gene: TRBV7-6; J gene: TRBJ1-6; D gene: NA; clone size: NA; CDR3 protein: CASSPELLSYNSPLHF; CDR3 DNA: TGTGCCAGCAGCCCTGAGCTTTTATCCTATAATTCACCCCTCCACTTT
V gene: TRBV5-1; J gene: TRBJ1-1; D gene: TRBD1; clone size: NA; CDR3 protein: CASIRDRGRSEEAFF; CDR3 DNA: TGCGCCAGCATTAGGGACAGGGGGCGCAGTGAGGAAGCTTTCTTT
V gene: TRBV11-2; J gene: TRBJ2-1; D gene: TRBD2; clone size: NA; CDR3 protein: CASSLGASGGFIDEQFF; CDR3 DNA: TGTGCCAGCAGCTTAGGGGCTAGCGGGGGGTTCATCGATGAGCAGTTCTTC
V gene: TRBV5-5; J gene: TRBJ1-1; D gene: NA; clone size: once; CDR3 protein: CASSPTVPNTEAFF; CDR3 DNA: TGTGCCAGCAGCCCGACAGTGCCGAACACTGAAGCTTTCTTT
V gene: TRBV12-5; J gene: TRBJ1-4; D gene: TRBD1; clone size: NA; CDR3 protein: CASAGPGQGPEKLFF; CDR3 DNA: TGTGCTAGTGCCGGGCCTGGACAGGGCCCTGAAAAACTGTTTTTT
V gene: TRBV5-1; J gene: TRBJ1-4; D gene: NA; clone size: NA; CDR3 protein: CASSSERAQGEKLFF; CDR3 DNA: TGCGCCAGCAGCTCGGAGAGGGCCCAGGGGGAAAAACTGTTTTTT
V gene: TRBV9; J gene: TRBJ1-6; D gene: NA; clone size: NA; CDR3 protein: CASSPSPPPNSPLHF; CDR3 DNA: TGTGCCAGCAGCCCTAGCCCCCCACCAAATTCACCCCTCCACTTT
V gene: TRBV10-3; J gene: TRBJ1-4; D gene: TRBD1; clone size: NA; CDR3 protein: CAISNQGEGEKLFF; CDR3 DNA: TGTGCCATCAGCAATCAGGGGGAAGGAGAAAAACTGTTTTTT
V gene: TRBV6-1; J gene: TRBJ1-2; D gene: TRBD1; clone size: NA; CDR3 protein: CASSEALGAGGYGYTF; CDR3 DNA: TGTGCCAGCAGTGAAGCGCTGGGGGCAGGGGGCTATGGCTACACCTTC
V gene: TRBV6-6; J gene: TRBJ2-5; D gene: NA; clone size: NA; CDR3 protein: CASSWAGIKETQYF; CDR3 DNA: TGTGCCAGCAGTTGGGCGGGGATTAAAGAGACCCAGTACTTC
V gene: TRBV5-4; J gene: TRBJ2-1; D gene: NA; clone size: NA; CDR3 protein: CASSLSISRGNEQFF; CDR3 DNA: TGTGCCAGCAGCTTGTCAATTAGCAGAGGGAATGAGCAGTTCTTC
V gene: TRBV11-2; J gene: TRBJ2-2; D gene: TRBD2; clone size: NA; CDR3 protein: CASSLSSGARTGELFF; CDR3 DNA: TGTGCCAGCAGCTTAAGTAGCGGGGCGAGGACCGGGGAGCTGTTTTTT
V gene: TRBV28; J gene: TRBJ1-5; D gene: TRBD1; clone size: NA; CDR3 protein: CASSPDRVRPQHF; CDR3 DNA: TGTGCCAGCAGCCCGGACAGGGTAAGGCCCCAGCATTTT
V gene: TRBV6-6; J gene: TRBJ1-1; D gene: NA; clone size: NA; CDR3 protein: CASSYSWDLEGTEAFF; CDR3 DNA: TGTGCCAGCAGTTACTCTTGGGACCTGGAGGGCACTGAAGCTTTCTTT
V gene: TRBV30; J gene: TRBJ1-1; D gene: TRBD1; clone size: NA; CDR3 protein: CAWSFTGVTEAFF; CDR3 DNA: TGTGCCTGGAGTTTCACAGGGGTAACTGAAGCTTTCTTT
V gene: TRBV15; J gene: TRBJ1-2; D gene: NA; clone size: NA; CDR3 protein: CATSNGGFHGYTF; CDR3 DNA: TGTGCCACCAGCAACGGCGGGTTCCATGGCTACACCTTC
V gene: TRBV28; J gene: TRBJ2-7; D gene: NA; clone size: NA; CDR3 protein: CASRLPGPSPYGQYF; CDR3 DNA: TGTGCCAGCAGATTACCAGGGCCCTCCCCCTACGGGCAGTACTTC
V gene: TRBV19; J gene: TRBJ1-2; D gene: TRBD1; clone size: once; CDR3 protein: CASREQGSNYGYTF; CDR3 DNA: TGTGCCAGTAGGGAACAGGGGTCCAACTATGGCTACACCTTC
V gene: TRBV5-1; J gene: TRBJ1-2; D gene: TRBD1; clone size: NA; CDR3 protein: CASSLRDSPYGYTF; CDR3 DNA: TGCGCCAGCAGCTTGAGGGACAGTCCCTATGGCTACACCTTC
V gene: TRBV6-5; J gene: TRBJ1-4; D gene: TRBD1; clone size: many; CDR3 protein: CASRRTGTNEKLFF; CDR3 DNA: TGTGCCAGCAGGAGGACAGGGACTAATGAAAAACTGTTTTTT
V gene: TRBV7-9; J gene: TRBJ1-3; D gene: NA; clone size: NA; CDR3 protein: CASSLGPSPQNTIYF; CDR3 DNA: TGTGCCAGCAGCTTGGGCCCGAGTCCGCAGAACACCATATATTTT
V gene: TRBV4-1; J gene: TRBJ1-2; D gene: NA; clone size: NA; CDR3 protein: CASSQDQAPGAGNRGYTF; CDR3 DNA: TGCGCCAGCAGCCAAGATCAGGCACCAGGGGCGGGCAACCGGGGCTACACCTTC